This TCR beta chain is drawn from a study of shared clonotypes between healthy human individuals. Study-wide background: A donor's plate count was three for CD4 naive and three for CD4 memory; CD8 naive had two and CD8 memory one.

Donors were healthy HIV-negative adults without recently reported acute infections or vaccinations. The CDR3 is 15 residues long. The V segment lost 4 bases and the J segment 7 bases; nucleotides outside the gene matches: 9. The germline V gene has CDR1 SGHRS and CDR2 YFSETQ. TCRdb's table, derived via immunoSEQ multiplex PCR, lists solely in-frame clones and lacks some. The table includes approximately 400,000 clones, about 97% detected once. The source of this sequence is a man aged 30-40 years in good health. Source material: memory CD8+ T cells sorted from blood. Subset given: CD45RO+ cells pooled with CCR7-negative TemRA cells. The gene calls are TRBV5-1 and TRBJ2-2; 8 bases are a match to TRBD2. CDR3 sequence reads: CASSPKRERGGELFF. In DNA, the CDR3 is TGCGCCAGCAGCCCCAAGCGGGAGAGGGGCGGGGAGCTGTTTTTT.